The 18 T cell receptor beta chains below were found in one sample sequenced in a study of graft-versus-host responses after intestinal transplantation. Antigens of these TCRs are unknown. Assay used: immunoSEQ multiplex PCR; TCRdb lists only in-frame clones, some missing. The sample shows over 100,000 clones, roughly 92% of them seen only once. Here the sequenced sample was unstimulated CD4+ T cells sorted from spleen or lymph node cells, taken before transplant. Receptor source: a human donor who was the organ donor for an intestinal transplant.

V is TRBV11-2 and J is TRBJ2-2, with D hard to call. V was trimmed by 2 bases and J by 1 base, leaving 5 bases between them. This CDR3 spans 14 amino acids. Germline-derived CDR1 and CDR2 are SGHAT and FQNNGV. The CDR3 loop reads CASSLSLNTGELFF. The CDR3 DNA is TGTGCCAGCAGCTTAAGCCTGAACACCGGGGAGCTGTTTTTT.

This clone was detected a few times. The J gene is TRBJ1-3, the V gene TRBV6-1; D is uncertain. This CDR3 has 11 residues. Germline CDR1 is MNHNS and CDR2 is SASEGT. Trimming took off 4 bases at V and 9 bases at J, with 7 bases between the two ends. CDR3 sequence reads: CASSASVTIYF. CDR3 nucleotides: TGTGCCAGCAGTGCCTCCGTCACCATATATTTT.

The chain carries TRBV29-1 and TRBJ2-2; D is uncertain. The ends were cut back, 4 bases at V and 5 bases at J, with 11 bases in the middle. Germline assignment: CDR1 SQVTM and CDR2 ANQGSEA. The CDR3 consists of 13 residues. The CDR3 DNA follows: TGCAGCGTTGGTTCTAGATCGACCGGGGAGCTGTTTTTT. Residues: CSVGSRSTGELFF.

V is TRBV19 and J is TRBJ2-7; 7 nucleotides align to TRBD1. Germline V gene sequence: CDR1 LNHDA, CDR2 SQIVND (reference sequence). CDR3 size: 15 residues. V dropped 4 bases and J dropped 5; count of bases not matched to a gene: 11. The CDR3 sequence is CASSTSAGQAHEQYF. CDR3 DNA: TGTGCCAGTAGTACAAGCGCAGGACAGGCCCACGAGCAGTACTTC.

The chain recombines TRBV19 with TRBJ1-1; TRBD1 matches 7 bases. V dropped 3 bases and J dropped 8; count of bases not matched to a gene: 12. The CDR3 consists of 15 residues. CDR1 and CDR2 from the germline V gene are LNHDA and SQIVND (reference sequence). CDR3 region: CASSIRDREATEAFF. CDR3 DNA sequence: TGTGCCAGTAGTATTAGAGACAGGGAGGCTACCGAAGCTTTCTTT.

The genes are TRBV18 and TRBJ1-4; D is undetermined. The CDR3 consists of 14 residues. Germline V gene data show CDR1 as KGHSH and CDR2 as LQKENI. The V end lost 3 bases, the J end lost 3 bases, and 8 bases lay between the germline ends. CDR3 in amino acids: CASSPGRSNEKLFF. Here the CDR3 DNA reads TGTGCCAGCTCACCTGGGAGGTCTAATGAAAAACTGTTTTTT.

V gene TRBV7-9 combines with J gene TRBJ2-1, with D tentatively TRBD2 (6 bases). V shed 3 bases and J shed 6 bases, with 18 bases lying between them. Germline V gives CDR1 SEHNR, CDR2 FQNEAQ (reference sequence). The CDR3 totals 16 residues. CDR3 DNA sequence: TGTGCCAGCAGCTTGGGGTGGCCGGGAGTAGGCAATGAGCAGTTCTTC. Encoded protein: CASSLGWPGVGNEQFF.

The gene calls are TRBV4-2 and TRBJ2-3, with TRBD2 matching 10 bases. Unmatched junction bases numbered 1, after V lost 0 bases and J lost 1 base. Germline loops: CDR1 LGHNA, CDR2 YNFKEQ. CDR3 size: 16 residues. CDR3 bases: TGTGCCAGCAGCCAAGATCTAGCGGGAGGCACAGATACGCAGTATTTT. Amino acid sequence: CASSQDLAGGTDTQYF.

In DNA form, the CDR3 reads TGTGCCAGCAGCCCAATCTTGAGGACAGGGGGCGCCCCGGGAGCCAAAAACATTCAGTACTTC. Its translation is CASSPILRTGGAPGAKNIQYF. V is TRBV27 and J is TRBJ2-4; TRBD1 aligns across 11 bases. After removal of 6 bases from V and 0 bases from J, the junction contained 19 bases not matched to a gene. Germline V lookup: CDR1 MNHEY, CDR2 SMNVEV (reference sequence). The CDR3 runs 21 residues.

The chain recombines TRBV7-3 with TRBJ2-5, with a weak D call TRBD1 (6 bases). The DNA end is more similar to TRBJ2-7, so the J call may be wrong. From germline, CDR1 is SGHTA and CDR2 FQGTGA. This CDR3 contains 14 residues. The CDR3 coding sequence is TGTGCCAGCAACCATCCACAGGGATCCTACGAGCAGTACTTC. Translation: CASNHPQGSYEQYF.

The chain couples TRBV21-1 to TRBJ1-1; the D call TRBD1 from the table was never checked on the DNA. TRBV21-1 constitutes a pseudogene. CDR3 length: 15 amino acids. In nucleotides, the CDR3 is TGTGCCAGCAGCAAAGAGCTCTCAGGGGGCACTGAAGCTTTCTTT. It is translated as CASSKELSGGTEAFF.

The gene calls are TRBV19 and TRBJ1-2, with a weak D call TRBD1 (6 bases). Germline loops: CDR1 LNHDA, CDR2 SQIVND (reference sequence). This CDR3 region has 12 residues. The V end lost 5 bases, the J end lost 2 bases, and 6 bases lay between the germline ends. This CDR3 reads CASSDRNYGYTF. The CDR3 DNA reads TGTGCCAGTAGTGACAGGAACTATGGCTACACCTTC.

The CDR3 here is CASSQGFGTGSYEQYF. DNA of the CDR3: TGCGCCAGCAGCCAAGGGTTCGGGACAGGGTCGTACGAGCAGTACTTC. The genes are TRBV4-1 and TRBJ2-7; 9 bases are a match to TRBD1. The germline V gene encodes CDR1 MGHRA and CDR2 YSYEKL. Germline trimming cut 1 base from V and 4 bases from J; bases unmatched to any gene: 8. The CDR3 is made up of 16 amino acids.

The CDR3 nucleotides are TGTGCCAGCACCCCCCAGGGGAGGATGAACACTGAAGCTTTCTTT. This encodes CASTPQGRMNTEAFF. The chain links TRBV28 to TRBJ1-1; D is possibly TRBD1 (6 bases). The V and J ends lost 7 bases and 0 bases respectively, with 15 bases between them. The CDR3 has 15 residues. Germline CDR1 is MDHEN and CDR2 is SYDVKM. Full variable domain (outside the CDR3, taken from reference TRBV28 and TRBJ1-1): DVKVTQSSRYLVKRTGEKVFLECVQDMDHENMFWYRQDPGLGLRLIYFSYDVKMKEKGDIPEGYSVSREKKERFSLILESASTNQTSMYLCASTPQGRMNTEAFFGQGTRLTVV.

V and J are TRBV28 and TRBJ2-3; D uncertain. The germline gives CDR1 MDHEN, CDR2 SYDVKM. The CDR3 totals 11 residues. V lost 6 bases, J lost 6 bases, and 7 bases lay in between. The CDR3 region has the DNA TGTGCCAGCAGCCAGCACGATACGCAGTATTTT. Translating gives CASSQHDTQYF. The variable domain in full, with the rest retrieved from reference TRBV28 and TRBJ2-3, is DVKVTQSSRYLVKRTGEKVFLECVQDMDHENMFWYRQDPGLGLRLIYFSYDVKMKEKGDIPEGYSVSREKKERFSLILESASTNQTSMYLCASSQHDTQYFGPGTRLTVL.

The rearrangement joins TRBV5-4 to TRBJ1-2, with D possibly TRBD1 on 6 matching bases. The CDR3 spans 14 residues. V gave up 4 bases and J gave up 8 bases, with 18 bases separating them. The germline gives CDR1 SGHNT, CDR2 YYREEE (reference sequence). CDR3 DNA sequence: TGTGCCAGCAGCATCCTTCAGGGGATTGGGGGCTACACCTTC. Translating it yields CASSILQGIGGYTF.

The chain links TRBV6-1 to TRBJ2-1, with a tentative D call TRBD1 (5 bases). This CDR3 has 14 residues. V lost 1 base and J 3 bases, leaving 7 bases between the germline ends. Germline values: CDR1 MNHNS, CDR2 SASEGT. The CDR3 bases are TGTGCCAGCAGTGAAGGACAGCTCTACAATGAGCAGTTCTTC. Translating it yields CASSEGQLYNEQFF.

The chain uses TRBV6-6 and TRBJ2-2, with a tentative D call TRBD2 (5 bases). The CDR3 contains 14 residues. Germline V gives CDR1 MNHNY, CDR2 SVGAGI (reference sequence). V was cut by 3 bases and J by 9 bases, with 14 bases left in between. The CDR3 DNA sequence: TGTGCCAGCAGTTATCCGGACTCGAGCCGGGAGCTGTTTTTT. Translation: CASSYPDSSRELFF.